This T cell receptor (beta chain) was recovered during a study of shared clonotypes between healthy human individuals. Background on the study: The cohort comprised two women and a few men. Their ages spanned 18 to 49 years. Study-level findings and limits: In this cohort, only blood was sampled, and tissue repertoires likely differ. Shared across a handful of donors were approximately 5% of the naive CD4 clonotypes.

Naive CD8 isolation took CD45RO-negative cells positively selected for CCR7 and excluded terminally differentiated effector memory CD45RA+ cells. The donor population consisted of healthy HIV-negative adults with no recent acute infections or vaccinations. Profiled with immunoSEQ multiplex PCR; TCRdb holds only in-frame clones, not every one. Of 800,000 to 950,000 clones detected, 96% appear once; the ten largest clones hold around 0.21%. Germline lookup yields CDR1 LNHNV and CDR2 YYDKDF (reference sequence). The CDR3 consists of 13 residues. V was shortened by 3 bases and J by 1 base, with 7 bases between the two germline ends. In regard to this clone: Its antigen is still unknown. Other DNA sequences from this sample encode an identical CDR3 as well.

Sequenced sample: naive CD8+ T cells sorted from blood. The sequence was obtained from a man aged 30 to 45 in good health. The chain joins TRBV15 to TRBJ2-7; D may be TRBD1 (5 bases). CDR3 in DNA: TGTGCCACCAGCAGCAGGGTTTCCTACGAGCAGTACTTC. Protein product: CATSSRVSYEQYF.